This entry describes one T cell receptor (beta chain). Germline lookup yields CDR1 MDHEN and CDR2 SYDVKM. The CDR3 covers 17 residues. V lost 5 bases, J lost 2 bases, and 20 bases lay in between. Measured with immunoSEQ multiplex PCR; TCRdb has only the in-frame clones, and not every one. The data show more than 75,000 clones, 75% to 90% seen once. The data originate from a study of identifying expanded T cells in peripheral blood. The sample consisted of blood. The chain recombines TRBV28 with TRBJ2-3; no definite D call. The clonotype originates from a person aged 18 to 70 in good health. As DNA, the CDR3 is TGTGCCAGCAGTCCCGGATCTGCAGCTGACGACACAGATACGCAGTATTTT. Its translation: CASSPGSAADDTDTQYF.